This TCR beta chain was retrieved from a study of cytomegalovirus exposure and HLA in healthy donors. The PCR employed 60 Vbeta primers together with 13 Jbeta primers. Data came from immunoSEQ multiplex PCR; TCRdb stores just in-frame clones and leaves some out. This table has more than 90,000 clones, approximately 74% appearing once. V lost 4 bases and J lost 8, with 14 bases in between. The CDR3 is 12 amino acids. Germline CDR1 is SQVTM and CDR2 is ANQGSEA. The chain is built from TRBV29-1 and TRBJ1-1, with D perhaps matching TRBD1 (5 bases). The sequence was collected from a woman between 50 and 59 years old in good health and CMV-seropositive. Input material: PBMCs. The CDR3 loop is CSVVSGLAEAFF. CDR3 in DNA: TGCAGCGTTGTTTCGGGACTGGCAGAAGCTTTCTTT.